This record covers a single TCR beta chain. At one end, the junction sequence differs from germline, possibly due to a read error. Clones were read by immunoSEQ multiplex PCR, and TCRdb kept only the in-frame ones, dropping some. The sample has approximately 99,000 clones, about 96% seen once. This entry comes from a study of OX40 agonist ivuxolimab in advanced cancers. Study-level information: Treatment received earlier with anti-PD-1, anti-PD-L1 or anti-CTLA-4 agents was allowed, and more than 35% had some.

The input for sequencing was CD4+ or CD8+ T cells sorted from blood, taken in a trial of the OX40 agonist ivuxolimab. This receptor was taken from an adult with an advanced solid tumor such as melanoma, head and neck, liver or kidney cancer.

The chain's CDR3 is CASSEDGTSGIF. CDR3 coding DNA: TGTGCCAGCAGTGAAGATGGGACTAGCGGGATCTTC. The V and J genes are TRBV6-1 and TRBJ2-1; TRBD2 agrees at 13 bases. Germline loops: CDR1 MNHNS, CDR2 SASEGT. CDR3 length: 12 residues.